This TCR beta chain derives from a study of OX40 agonist ivuxolimab in advanced cancers. Sequencing used immunoSEQ multiplex PCR; TCRdb keeps in-frame clones, though not all of them. Of around 80,000 clones in the sample, about 88% were seen once. The trim removed 5 bases at V and 0 bases at J, leaving 10 bases unmatched. This CDR3 comprises 19 residues. Per the germline V gene, CDR1 is PRHDT and CDR2 is FYEKMQ (reference sequence). The TCR sequence derives from an adult with an advanced solid tumor such as melanoma, head and neck, liver or kidney cancer. Sequencing was performed on CD4+ or CD8+ T cells sorted from blood, taken in a trial of the OX40 agonist ivuxolimab. The chain has TRBV13 and TRBJ2-4; 13 positions match TRBD2. In DNA, the CDR3 is TGTGCCAGCAGCCTCCGGACTAGCGGGGGAGTTCTAGCCAAAAACATTCAGTACTTC. Its protein product is CASSLRTSGGVLAKNIQYF.